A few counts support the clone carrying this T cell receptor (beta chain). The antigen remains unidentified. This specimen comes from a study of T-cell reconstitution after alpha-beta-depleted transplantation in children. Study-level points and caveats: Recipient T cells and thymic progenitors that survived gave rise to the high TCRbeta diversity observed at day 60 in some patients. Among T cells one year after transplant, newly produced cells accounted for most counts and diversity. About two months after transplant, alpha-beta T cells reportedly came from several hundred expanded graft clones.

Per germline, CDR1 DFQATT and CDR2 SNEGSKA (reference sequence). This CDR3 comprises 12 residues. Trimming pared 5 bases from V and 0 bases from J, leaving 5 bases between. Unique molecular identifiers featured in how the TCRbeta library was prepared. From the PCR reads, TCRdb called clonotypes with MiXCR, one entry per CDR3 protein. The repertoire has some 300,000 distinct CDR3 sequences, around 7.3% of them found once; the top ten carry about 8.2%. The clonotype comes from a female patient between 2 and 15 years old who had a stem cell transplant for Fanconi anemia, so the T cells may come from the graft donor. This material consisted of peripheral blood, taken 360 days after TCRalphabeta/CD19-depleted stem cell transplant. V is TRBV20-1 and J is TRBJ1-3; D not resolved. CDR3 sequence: CSAQSSGNTIYF. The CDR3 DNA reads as TGCAGTGCTCAGAGCTCTGGAAACACCATATATTTT.